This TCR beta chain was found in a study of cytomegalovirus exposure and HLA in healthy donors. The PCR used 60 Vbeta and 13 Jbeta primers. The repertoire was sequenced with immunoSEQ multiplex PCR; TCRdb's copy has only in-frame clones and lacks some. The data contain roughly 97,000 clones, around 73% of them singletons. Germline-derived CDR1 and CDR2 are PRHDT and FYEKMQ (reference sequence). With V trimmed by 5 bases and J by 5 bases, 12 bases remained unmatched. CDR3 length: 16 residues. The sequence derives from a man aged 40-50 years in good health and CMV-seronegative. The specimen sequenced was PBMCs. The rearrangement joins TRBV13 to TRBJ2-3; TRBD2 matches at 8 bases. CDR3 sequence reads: CASSRSPSGGGDTQYF. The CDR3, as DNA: TGTGCCAGCAGCCGAAGCCCGAGCGGGGGTGGAGATACGCAGTATTTT. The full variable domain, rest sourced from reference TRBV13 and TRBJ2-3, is AAGVIQSPRHLIKEKRETATLKCYPIPRHDTVYWYQQGPGQDPQFLISFYEKMQSDKGSIPDRFSAQQFSDYHSELNMSSLELGDSALYFCASSRSPSGGGDTQYFGPGTRLTVL.